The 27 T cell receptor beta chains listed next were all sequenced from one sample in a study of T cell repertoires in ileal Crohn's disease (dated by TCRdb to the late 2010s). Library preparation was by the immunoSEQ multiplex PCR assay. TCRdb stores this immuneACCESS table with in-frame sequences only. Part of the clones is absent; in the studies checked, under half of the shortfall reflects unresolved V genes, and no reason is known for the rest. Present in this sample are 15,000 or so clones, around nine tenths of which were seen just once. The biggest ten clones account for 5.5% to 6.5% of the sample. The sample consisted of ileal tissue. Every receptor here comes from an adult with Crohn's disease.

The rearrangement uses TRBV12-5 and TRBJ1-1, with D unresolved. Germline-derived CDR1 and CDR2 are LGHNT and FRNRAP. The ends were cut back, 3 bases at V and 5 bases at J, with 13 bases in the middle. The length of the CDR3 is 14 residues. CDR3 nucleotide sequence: TGTGCTAGTGGTTTAGACGGAGGTAGGACTGAAGCTTTCTTT. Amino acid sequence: CASGLDGGRTEAFF.

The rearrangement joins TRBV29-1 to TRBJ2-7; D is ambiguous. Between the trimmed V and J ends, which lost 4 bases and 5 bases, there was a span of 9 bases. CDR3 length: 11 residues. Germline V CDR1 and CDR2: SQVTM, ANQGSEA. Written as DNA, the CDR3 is TGCAGCGTTGCCGTGGCCCACGAGCAGTACTTC. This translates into CSVAVAHEQYF.

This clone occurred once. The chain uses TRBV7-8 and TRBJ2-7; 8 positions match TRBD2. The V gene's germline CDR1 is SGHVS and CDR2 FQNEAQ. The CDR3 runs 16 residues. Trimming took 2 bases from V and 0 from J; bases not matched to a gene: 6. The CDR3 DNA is TGTGCCAGCAGCTTATTGGGACTAGAGAGCTCCTACGAGCAGTACTTC. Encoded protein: CASSLLGLESSYEQYF.

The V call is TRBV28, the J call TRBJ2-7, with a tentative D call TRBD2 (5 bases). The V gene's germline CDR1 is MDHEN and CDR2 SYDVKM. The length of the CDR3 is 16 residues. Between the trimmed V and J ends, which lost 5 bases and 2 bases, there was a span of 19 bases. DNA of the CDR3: TGTGCCAGCAGTCCCCCGGAGGTGATTGGGACCTACGAGCAGTACTTC. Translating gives CASSPPEVIGTYEQYF.

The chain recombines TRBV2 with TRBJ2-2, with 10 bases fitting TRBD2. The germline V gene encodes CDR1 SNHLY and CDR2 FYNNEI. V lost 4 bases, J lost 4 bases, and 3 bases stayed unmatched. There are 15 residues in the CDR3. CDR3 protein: CASSGLAGLTGELFF. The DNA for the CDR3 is TGTGCCAGCAGTGGACTAGCGGGCCTCACCGGGGAGCTGTTTTTT.

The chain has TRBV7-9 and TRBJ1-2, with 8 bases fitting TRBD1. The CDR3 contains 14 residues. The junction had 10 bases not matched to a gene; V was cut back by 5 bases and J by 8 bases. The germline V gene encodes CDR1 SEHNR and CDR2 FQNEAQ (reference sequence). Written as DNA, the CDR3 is TGTGCCAGCAGCCCCTTTGGACAGGGCGAAGGCTACACCTTC. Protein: CASSPFGQGEGYTF.

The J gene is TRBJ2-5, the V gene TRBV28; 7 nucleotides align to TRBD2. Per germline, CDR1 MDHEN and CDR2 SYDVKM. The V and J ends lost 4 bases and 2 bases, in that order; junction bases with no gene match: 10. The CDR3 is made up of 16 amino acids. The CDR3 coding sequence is TGTGCCAGCAGTTCTCTTGGCGGGAGTTTTCAAGAGACCCAGTACTTC. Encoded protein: CASSSLGGSFQETQYF.

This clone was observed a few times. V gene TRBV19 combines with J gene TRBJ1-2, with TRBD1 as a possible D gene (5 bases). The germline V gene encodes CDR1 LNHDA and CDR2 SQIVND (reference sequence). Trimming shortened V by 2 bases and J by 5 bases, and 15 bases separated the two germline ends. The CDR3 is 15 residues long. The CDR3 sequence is CASSISRGAGYGYTF. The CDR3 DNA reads TGTGCCAGTAGTATATCGCGGGGCGCTGGATATGGCTACACCTTC. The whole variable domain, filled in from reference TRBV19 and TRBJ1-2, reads DGGITQSPKYLFRKEGQNVTLSCEQNLNHDAMYWYRQDPGQGLRLIYYSQIVNDFQKGDIAEGYSVSREKKESFPLTVTSAQKNPTAFYLCASSISRGAGYGYTFGSGTRLTVV.

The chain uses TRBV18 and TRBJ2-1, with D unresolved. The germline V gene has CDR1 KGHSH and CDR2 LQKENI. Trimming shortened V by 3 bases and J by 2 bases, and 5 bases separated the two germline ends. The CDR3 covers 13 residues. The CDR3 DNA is TGTGCCAGCTCACCCTCCCCCTACAATGAGCAGTTCTTC. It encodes CASSPSPYNEQFF.

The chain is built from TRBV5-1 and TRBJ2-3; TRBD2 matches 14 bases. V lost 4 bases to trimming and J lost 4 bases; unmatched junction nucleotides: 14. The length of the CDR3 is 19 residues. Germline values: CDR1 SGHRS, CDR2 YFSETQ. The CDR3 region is CASSSHRGPGLAGADTQYF. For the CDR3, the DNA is TGCGCCAGCAGCAGTCACAGGGGTCCGGGACTAGCGGGAGCAGATACGCAGTATTTT.

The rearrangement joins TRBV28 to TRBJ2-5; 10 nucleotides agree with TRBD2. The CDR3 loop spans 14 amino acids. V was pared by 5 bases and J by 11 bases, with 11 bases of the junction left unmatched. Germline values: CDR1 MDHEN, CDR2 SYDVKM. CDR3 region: CASSITSGNLEQYF. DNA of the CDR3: TGTGCCAGCAGTATTACTAGCGGGAACCTTGAGCAGTACTTC.

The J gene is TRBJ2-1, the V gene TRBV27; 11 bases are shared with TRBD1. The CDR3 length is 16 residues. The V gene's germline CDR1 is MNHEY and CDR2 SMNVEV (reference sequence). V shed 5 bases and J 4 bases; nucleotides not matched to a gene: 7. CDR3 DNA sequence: TGTGCCAGCAGTCCTAAGGGACAGGGGGTTTACAATGAGCAGTTCTTC. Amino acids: CASSPKGQGVYNEQFF.

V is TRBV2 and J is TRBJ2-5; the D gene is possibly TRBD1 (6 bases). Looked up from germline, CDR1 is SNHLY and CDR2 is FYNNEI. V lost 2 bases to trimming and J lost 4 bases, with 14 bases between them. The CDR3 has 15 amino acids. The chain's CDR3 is CASSEPSTGPETQYF. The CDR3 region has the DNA TGTGCCAGCAGTGAACCCTCGACAGGACCAGAGACCCAGTACTTC.

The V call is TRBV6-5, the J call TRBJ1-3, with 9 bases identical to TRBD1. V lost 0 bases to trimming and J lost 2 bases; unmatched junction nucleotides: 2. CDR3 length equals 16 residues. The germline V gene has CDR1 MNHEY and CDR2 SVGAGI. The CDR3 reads CASSYSRTGAGNTIYF. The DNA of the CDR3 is TGTGCCAGCAGTTACTCGCGGACAGGGGCTGGAAACACCATATATTTT.

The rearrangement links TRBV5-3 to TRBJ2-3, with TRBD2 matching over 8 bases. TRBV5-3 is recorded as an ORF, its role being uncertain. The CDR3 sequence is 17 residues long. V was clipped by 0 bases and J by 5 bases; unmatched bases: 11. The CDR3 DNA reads TGTGCCAGAAGCTTGGCGCTTTACGGGAGGGCCCGAGATACGCAGTATTTT. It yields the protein CARSLALYGRARDTQYF.

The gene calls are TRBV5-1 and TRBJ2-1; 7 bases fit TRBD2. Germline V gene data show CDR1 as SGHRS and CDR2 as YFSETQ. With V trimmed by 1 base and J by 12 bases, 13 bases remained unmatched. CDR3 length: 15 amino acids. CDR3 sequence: CASSLLGMGGRGQFF. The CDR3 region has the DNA TGCGCCAGCAGCTTGCTGGGAATGGGGGGGAGGGGGCAGTTCTTC.

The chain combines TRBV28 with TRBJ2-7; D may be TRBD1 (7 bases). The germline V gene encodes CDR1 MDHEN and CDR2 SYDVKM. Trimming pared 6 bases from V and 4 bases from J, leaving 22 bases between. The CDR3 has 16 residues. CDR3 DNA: TGTGCCAGCAGCCTTCCGGGGGCAGGGGGGAAGTACGAGCAGTACTTC. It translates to CASSLPGAGGKYEQYF.

Here the CDR3 DNA reads TGTGCCAGCAGCCCCCAGACAACCTATGGCTACACCTTC. Amino acid sequence: CASSPQTTYGYTF. The chain is built from TRBV7-8 and TRBJ1-2; the D is unclear. Trimming took 5 bases from V and 4 from J, leaving 11 bases between them. The CDR3 spans 13 residues. CDR1 is SGHVS and CDR2 is FQNEAQ in the germline V gene.

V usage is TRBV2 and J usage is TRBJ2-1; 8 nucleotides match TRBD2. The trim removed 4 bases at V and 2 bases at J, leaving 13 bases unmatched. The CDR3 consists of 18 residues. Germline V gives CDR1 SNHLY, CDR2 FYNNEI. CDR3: CASSAEPISGKPYNEQFF. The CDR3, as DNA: TGTGCCAGCAGTGCTGAGCCTATTAGCGGGAAACCCTACAATGAGCAGTTCTTC.

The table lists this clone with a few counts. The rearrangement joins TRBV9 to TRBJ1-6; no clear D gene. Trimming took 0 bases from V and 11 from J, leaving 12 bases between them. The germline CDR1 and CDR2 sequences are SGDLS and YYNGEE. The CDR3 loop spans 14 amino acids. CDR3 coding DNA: TGTGCCAGCAGCGTAGGGACGGGAGATCCACCCCTCCACTTT. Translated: CASSVGTGDPPLHF.

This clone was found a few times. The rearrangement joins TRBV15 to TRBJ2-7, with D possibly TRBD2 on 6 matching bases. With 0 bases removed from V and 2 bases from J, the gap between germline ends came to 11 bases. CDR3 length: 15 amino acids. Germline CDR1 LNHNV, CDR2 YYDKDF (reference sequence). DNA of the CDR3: TGTGCCACCAGCAGAGATCTCGGGACTGCCTACGAGCAGTACTTC. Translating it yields CATSRDLGTAYEQYF. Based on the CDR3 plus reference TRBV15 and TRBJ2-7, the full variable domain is DAMVIQNPRYQVTQFGKPVTLSCSQTLNHNVMYWYQQKSSQAPKLLFHYYDKDFNNEADTPDNFQSRRPNTSFCFLDIRSPGLGDTAMYLCATSRDLGTAYEQYFGPGTRLTVT.

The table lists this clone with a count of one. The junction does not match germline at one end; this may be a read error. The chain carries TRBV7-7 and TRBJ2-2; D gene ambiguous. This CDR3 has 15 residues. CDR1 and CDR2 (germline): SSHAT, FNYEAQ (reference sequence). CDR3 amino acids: CASSSDTLGTGELFF. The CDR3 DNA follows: TGTGCTAGCAGCTCAGACACGCTCGGCACCGGGGAGCTGTTTTTT.

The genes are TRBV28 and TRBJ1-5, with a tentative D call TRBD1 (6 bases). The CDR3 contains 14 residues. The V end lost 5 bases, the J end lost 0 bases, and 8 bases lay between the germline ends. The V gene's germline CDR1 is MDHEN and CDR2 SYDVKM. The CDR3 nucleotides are TGTGCCAGCAGTATACAGGGTAGCAATCAGCCCCAGCATTTT. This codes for CASSIQGSNQPQHF.

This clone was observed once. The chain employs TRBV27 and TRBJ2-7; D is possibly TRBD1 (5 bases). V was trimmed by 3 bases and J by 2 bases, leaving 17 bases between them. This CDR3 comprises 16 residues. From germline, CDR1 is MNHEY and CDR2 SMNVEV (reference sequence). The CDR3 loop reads CASSFSTGEYPYEQYF. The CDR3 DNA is TGTGCCAGCAGTTTTAGCACAGGAGAATACCCCTACGAGCAGTACTTC.

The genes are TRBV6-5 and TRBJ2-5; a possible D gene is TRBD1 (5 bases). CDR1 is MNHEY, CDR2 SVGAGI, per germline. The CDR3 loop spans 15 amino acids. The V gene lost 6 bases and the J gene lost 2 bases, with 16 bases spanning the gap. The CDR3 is CASRRLQALQETQYF. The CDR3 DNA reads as TGTGCCAGCAGGCGTCTACAGGCCTTACAAGAGACCCAGTACTTC.

The CDR3: CASSTSETQYF. Written as DNA, the CDR3 is TGTGCCAGCAGCACAAGTGAGACCCAGTACTTC. The chain combines TRBV7-9 with TRBJ2-5, with D uncertain. Trimming removed 5 bases at V and 5 bases at J, with 6 bases between. Germline assignment: CDR1 SEHNR and CDR2 FQNEAQ (reference sequence). This CDR3 has 11 amino acids.

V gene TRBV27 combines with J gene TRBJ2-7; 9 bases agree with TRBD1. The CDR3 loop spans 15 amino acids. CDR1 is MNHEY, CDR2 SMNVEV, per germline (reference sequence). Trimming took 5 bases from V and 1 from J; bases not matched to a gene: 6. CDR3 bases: TGTGCCAGCAGTCTATACGGGACAGGGTCCTACGAGCAGTACTTC. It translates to CASSLYGTGSYEQYF.